This section outlines one TCR beta chain sequence together with its context. Its antigen is currently not known. It has no much larger one-base neighbor in the sample; base qualities were not kept. This entry is derived from a study of blood T cell repertoires in COVID-19 (dated by TCRdb to the early 2020s). As for the study more broadly: Collaborator samples came from the United States, Italy and Spain and covered acute and convalescent phases of COVID-19. The material from the prospective study consisted of cDNA or gDNA derived from T cells, B-cell-depleted T cells, or PBMCs. The repertoires were released in a freely available public database meant as a resource for research on the immune response to SARS-CoV-2. Where HLA class I and class II types were available, the types were taken from metadata supplied by the sample provider, not from assay-based typing. The samples were drawn from two sources: the first 160 participants of the ongoing ImmuneRACE study, and fewer than 1,500 subjects contributed by 6 global collaborators. Subjects who had been exposed to COVID-19, were actively infected with it, or had recovered from it provided the deeply sampled blood TCRbeta repertoires that made up the dataset. A de-identified subject ID, COVID-19 status, age in years and sex were almost always included in the sample metadata.

The CDR3 contains 15 residues, cysteine and phenylalanine counted. CDR3 DNA only is kept here, 45 bases in frame from base 1. V is cut back by 4 bases and J by 2 bases, with 5 bases in the junction unmatched. From a lookup of the germline V gene, CDR1 and CDR2 are SGHDN and FVKESK. In the prospective study, participants were about 18 to 100 years old, resided in about two dozen geographic areas of the United States, and were enrolled through a virtual design. In the prospective study, cohorts were assigned on the basis of participant-reported clinical history obtained from a screening survey and a study questionnaire. Recovered participants in ImmuneRACE Cohort 3 were defined as having two consecutive negative NP/OP PCR tests, clearance from a healthcare professional, or resolution of symptoms. In the prospective study, whole blood, serum and a nasopharyngeal or oropharyngeal swab were collected from each participant by mobile phlebotomists. Participants in the prospective study had the option to provide additional blood draws and questionnaires over a roughly 2-month period. Blood samples from the prospective study were shipped frozen or at room temperature prior to DNA extraction.

The immunoSEQ Assay, a bias-controlled multiplex PCR, was used to amplify TCRbeta CDR3 regions from genomic DNA. For the original study's pipeline: The number of nucleated cells in each sample was estimated from the amplification of reference gene primers within the assay. To quantify the absolute abundance of each unique TCRbeta CDR3 rearrangement, sequence reads were collapsed and filtered. Productive Simpson clonality was computed per sample as the square root of Simpson's diversity index over productive rearrangements. In TCRdb, the immuneACCESS table is reduced to in-frame sequences with V and J assigned. These tables do not hold every clone; where another copy was compared, an unresolved V gene accounts for under half, and the others remain unexplained. That table is the source of V, J and clone size, and D and trimming were worked out from the DNA. This sample comprises a few hundred thousand clones, 85% of them detected only once. Roughly a sixth of the sample lies in the top ten.

Paper-wide results and their limitations: How much clinical and demographic metadata was included differed by source and by participant, and the metadata was provided uncurated.

The sample comprised PBMCs or T cells enriched from blood (not recorded which). This chain is built from TRBV14 and TRBJ1-2, and TRBD1 matches 9 of the central bases. This sequence originates from a man aged 40-50 years who had recovered from COVID-19. DNA sequence: TGTGCCAGCAGCCCGCGGACAGGGGCGAACTATGGCTACACCTTC. It encodes CASSPRTGANYGYTF.